These T cell receptor beta chains were read from a single sample in a study of response to subunit inactivated influenza vaccine. Using its own MiXCR run on the RT-PCR reads, TCRdb lists one record per CDR3 protein. This sample has roughly 700,000 distinct CDR3 sequences; approximately 15% occur once, and the top ten carry approximately 10%. The sequencing used PBMCs from blood, collected about 11 days after vaccination. Every receptor here comes from a man aged 50-59 years who received an inactivated influenza vaccine. Each CDR3 is given without its conserved first and last residue.

length,V,J,CDR3
18,TRBV14,TRBJ2-7,ASSPAGLAGDLLRRYEQY
13,TRBV18,TRBJ2-1,ASSLRQGAGNEQF
12,TRBV12-3/TRBV12-4,TRBJ2-7,ASTDSDRGYEQY
13,TRBV10-1,TRBJ2-2,ASSEQGLGTGELF
16,TRBV30,TRBJ2-4,AWSVSLFTPRAKNIQY
13,TRBV3-1,TRBJ2-7,ASSHTSGSTHEQY
14,TRBV7-2,TRBJ2-2,ASSIVGGPGTGELF
14,TRBV7-2,TRBJ2-3,ASSLEDGRRTDTQY
13,TRBV12-3/TRBV12-4,TRBJ2-3,ASRRTSGDTDTQY
12,TRBV6-2/TRBV6-3,TRBJ2-7,ASSGTGGVYEQY
14,TRBV11-2,TRBJ2-5,ASSRSSSGALETQY
13,TRBV2,TRBJ1-5,ASSASGRRGQPQH
11,TRBV9,TRBJ1-1,ASSVELNTEAF
14,TRBV20-1,TRBJ2-3,SARVGQGAGTDTQY
11,TRBV29-1,TRBJ1-1,SAWGLMNTEAF
13,TRBV28,TRBJ2-1,ASFGGQNSYNEQF
11,TRBV20-1,TRBJ1-1,SARWALGTEAF
10,TRBV20-1,TRBJ2-3,SARQGTDTQY
17,TRBV11-1,TRBJ2-6,ASSLGGSSQRSGANVLT
17,TRBV6-1,TRBJ1-1,ASSTRPPRGDWRNTEAF
13,TRBV12-3/TRBV12-4,TRBJ2-7,ASSRDRGISYEQY
14,TRBV20-1,TRBJ2-2,SARDIRESNTGELF
12,TRBV10-3,TRBJ2-3,AIRSQPSTDTQY
11,TRBV10-2,TRBJ2-1,ASSEPNMNEQF